The clone carrying this T cell receptor (beta chain) was counted between two and nine times. The data were obtained in a study of human T cells and chemical hapten exposure. Trimming removed 7 bases at V and 10 bases at J, with 16 bases between. Germline CDR1 SQVTM, CDR2 ANQGSEA. The CDR3 runs 11 residues. One entry per CDR3 protein, called by TCRdb with MiXCR from the RACE reads. The sample contains around 130,000 distinct CDR3 sequences, roughly 9.5% of which appear only once. Time point denoted: healthy volunteer bleed at 2 weeks. Extraction yielded total RNA from whole blood (unfractionated). The sequenced sample was whole blood. This chain uses TRBV29-1 with TRBJ1-1, with D hard to call. The receptor comes from a male donor in good health. Some clones in this sample may be carry-over from other donors' samples. Here the CDR3 reads CSGSSGDPAFF. The CDR3, as DNA: TGCAGCGGGTCTAGTGGAGACCCAGCTTTCTTT.